One and the same sample provided the 15 T cell receptor beta chains below, sequenced in a study of PD-L1 blockade in urothelial cancer. Clones were sequenced by immunoSEQ multiplex PCR, and TCRdb holds only the in-frame ones, with some missing. This table has 55,000 to 70,000 clones, over 75% appearing once. The sample was PBMCs, taken around atezolizumab (anti-PD-L1) treatment. These receptors were obtained from a man in his 70s with urothelial cancer.

V is TRBV4-2 and J is TRBJ1-2; TRBD1 is a possible D gene (6 bases). The V gene lost 0 bases and the J gene lost 8 bases, with 19 bases spanning the gap. Per germline, CDR1 LGHNA and CDR2 YNFKEQ. This CDR3 has 16 residues. Written as DNA, the CDR3 is TGTGCCAGCAGCCAAGACCAGGGGCGCGACTTGAGCGGCTACACCTTC. It specifies CASSQDQGRDLSGYTF.

This chain joins TRBV7-3 and TRBJ2-5; 8 bases match TRBD1. V lost 4 bases and J lost 4; bases outside the gene matches: 5. This CDR3 spans 14 amino acids. The germline CDR1 and CDR2 sequences are SGHTA and FQGTGA. This chain's CDR3 is CASSSTGGRETQYF. CDR3 DNA sequence: TGTGCCAGCAGCTCTACAGGGGGGCGAGAGACCCAGTACTTC.

V is TRBV10-1 and J is TRBJ2-7, with D possibly TRBD2 on 6 matching bases. The V end lost 2 bases, the J end lost 2 bases, and 7 bases lay between the germline ends. This CDR3 spans 13 amino acids. Germline V CDR1 and CDR2: WNHNN, SYGVQD (reference sequence). Here the CDR3 reads CASSEAGTYEQYF. The CDR3 DNA follows: TGCGCCAGCAGTGAGGCGGGAACCTACGAGCAGTACTTC.

This chain connects TRBV7-6 to TRBJ1-2, with 7 bases aligning to TRBD1. Germline assignment: CDR1 SGHVS and CDR2 FNYEAQ. The V and J ends lost 0 bases and 6 bases, in that order; junction bases with no gene match: 4. The CDR3 contains 14 residues. The CDR3 nucleotides read TGTGCCAGCAGCTTAGCGCAGGGGGTAGATGGCTACACCTTC. This sequence encodes CASSLAQGVDGYTF.

By sample fraction, this clone is medium-sized. The chain is built from TRBV13 and TRBJ2-1; 11 bases are a match to TRBD2. V was pared by 6 bases and J by 7 bases, with 8 bases of the junction left unmatched. The CDR3 has 15 amino acids. Germline-derived CDR1 and CDR2 are PRHDT and FYEKMQ (reference sequence). The CDR3 DNA reads TGTGCCAGCAGGGCAACACTAGCGGGAGCGAATGAGCAGTTCTTC. Amino acids: CASRATLAGANEQFF.

This clone was detected only once. V gene TRBV28 combines with J gene TRBJ1-4; TRBD1 is a possible D gene (5 bases). Germline CDR1 and CDR2: MDHEN and SYDVKM. The V and J ends lost 3 bases and 5 bases respectively, with 16 bases between them. The CDR3 is 16 amino acids. CDR3: CASSFPAGMSNEKLFF. The CDR3 region has the DNA TGTGCCAGCAGTTTCCCGGCAGGGATGTCAAATGAAAAACTGTTTTTT. Based on the CDR3 plus reference TRBV28 and TRBJ1-4, the full variable domain is DVKVTQSSRYLVKRTGEKVFLECVQDMDHENMFWYRQDPGLGLRLIYFSYDVKMKEKGDIPEGYSVSREKKERFSLILESASTNQTSMYLCASSFPAGMSNEKLFFGSGTQLSVL.

In DNA form, the CDR3 reads TGTGCCTGGATCAGGCAGGGTTTGTCGGCCGGCTACACCTTC. As protein: CAWIRQGLSAGYTF. This chain uses TRBV30 with TRBJ1-2, with D maybe TRBD1 (5 bases). Per the germline V gene, CDR1 is GTSNPN and CDR2 is SVGIG (reference sequence). Trimming cost V 4 bases and J 8 bases, with 20 bases left between them. The CDR3 extends over 14 amino acids.

The gene calls are TRBV7-2 and TRBJ2-7; 8 bases align to TRBD1. The V segment lost 10 bases and the J segment 1 base; nucleotides outside the gene matches: 12. The CDR3 length is 15 residues. Germline V gene sequence: CDR1 SGHTA, CDR2 FQGNSA. CDR3 nucleotides: TGTGCCACGAAACCGGGGCAGGGGGCTTCCTACGAGCAGTACTTC. Its protein product is CATKPGQGASYEQYF.

Only one count was recorded for this clone. The chain uses TRBV6-1 and TRBJ1-1, with 10 nucleotides matching TRBD1. Germline V gives CDR1 MNHNS, CDR2 SASEGT. V lost 7 bases, J lost 1 base, and 6 bases stayed unmatched. This CDR3 is built from 15 residues. The CDR3 loop reads CASTLRTGGNTEAFF. CDR3 bases: TGTGCCAGCACCCTACGGACAGGGGGGAACACTGAAGCTTTCTTT.

CDR3 DNA sequence: TGCAGCGTGGCAGGGTACTCGGATACGCAGTATTTT. This translates into CSVAGYSDTQYF. V is TRBV29-1 and J is TRBJ2-3; tentatively, D is TRBD1 (5 bases). The CDR3 length is 12 residues. V lost 6 bases and J lost 6, with 13 bases in between. Per the germline V gene, CDR1 is SQVTM and CDR2 is ANQGSEA.

This chain connects TRBV5-1 to TRBJ2-7; 7 bases line up with TRBD1. The germline V gene has CDR1 SGHRS and CDR2 YFSETQ. The J segment lost 0 bases and the V segment lost 4 bases, leaving 7 bases of the junction unmatched. This CDR3 has 15 amino acids. The CDR3 reads CASSVGQSSSYEQYF. DNA for the CDR3: TGCGCCAGCAGCGTGGGACAGTCCAGCTCCTACGAGCAGTACTTC.

V usage is TRBV6-1 and J usage is TRBJ2-7, with 7 bases matching TRBD2. J was trimmed by 0 bases and V by 6 bases; bases with no gene match: 8. The CDR3 totals 15 residues. CDR1 MNHNS and CDR2 SASEGT come from the germline V gene. The CDR3: CASRGAGRDSYEQYF. DNA for the CDR3: TGTGCCAGCAGGGGAGCAGGGAGGGACTCCTACGAGCAGTACTTC.

This clone was counted once. The chain is built from TRBV5-5 and TRBJ1-1; 8 bases align to TRBD1. V was pared by 6 bases and J by 4 bases, with 8 bases of the junction left unmatched. The CDR3 is 14 amino acids. Germline CDR1 reads SGHKS; CDR2 reads YYEKEE (reference sequence). The CDR3 sequence: CASILTGGSTEAFF. DNA for the CDR3: TGTGCCAGCATTCTAACAGGGGGTTCCACTGAAGCTTTCTTT. Full variable domain (outside the CDR3, taken from reference TRBV5-5 and TRBJ1-1): DAGVTQSPTHLIKTRGQQVTLRCSPISGHKSVSWYQQVLGQGPQFIFQYYEKEERGRGNFPDRFSARQFPNYSSELNVNALLLGDSALYLCASILTGGSTEAFFGQGTRLTVV.

This clone was detected only a few times. V gene TRBV2 combines with J gene TRBJ2-1, with D perhaps matching TRBD1 (6 bases). Germline V gene lookup returns CDR1 SNHLY and CDR2 FYNNEI. The CDR3 length is 14 residues. Trimming cost V 4 bases and J 4 bases, with 11 bases left between them. CDR3 protein: CASSVDSLYNEQFF. CDR3 nucleotide sequence: TGTGCCAGCAGTGTGGACAGCCTGTACAATGAGCAGTTCTTC.

V gene TRBV18 combines with J gene TRBJ2-1; D gene ambiguous. The CDR3 is 11 amino acids. Germline V gene data show CDR1 as KGHSH and CDR2 as LQKENI. V shed 5 bases and J shed 5 bases, with 4 bases lying between them. The CDR3 DNA reads TGTGCCAGCTCAACTAACAATGAGCAGTTCTTC. Its protein product is CASSTNNEQFF.